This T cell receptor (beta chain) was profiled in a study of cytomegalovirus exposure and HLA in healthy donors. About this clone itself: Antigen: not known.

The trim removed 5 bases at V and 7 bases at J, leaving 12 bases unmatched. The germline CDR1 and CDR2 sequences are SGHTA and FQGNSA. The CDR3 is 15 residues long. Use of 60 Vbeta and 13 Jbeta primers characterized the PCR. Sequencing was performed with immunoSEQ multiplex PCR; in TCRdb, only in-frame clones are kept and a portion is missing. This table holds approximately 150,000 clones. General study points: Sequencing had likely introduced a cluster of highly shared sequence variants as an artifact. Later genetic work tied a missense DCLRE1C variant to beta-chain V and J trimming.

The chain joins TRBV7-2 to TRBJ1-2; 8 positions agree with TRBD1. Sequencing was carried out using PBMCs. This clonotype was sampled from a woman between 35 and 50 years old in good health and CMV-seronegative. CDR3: CASSGRAGGQGGYTF. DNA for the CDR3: TGTGCCAGCAGCGGGAGGGCAGGGGGCCAGGGTGGCTACACCTTC. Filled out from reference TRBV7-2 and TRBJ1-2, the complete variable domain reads GAGVSQSPSNKVTEKGKDVELRCDPISGHTALYWYRQSLGQGLEFLIYFQGNSAPDKSGLPSDRFSAERTGGSVSTLTIQRTQQEDSAVYLCASSGRAGGQGGYTFGSGTRLTVV.